This T cell receptor (beta chain) was obtained from a study of CD8+ T cells in alopecia areata. RNA was extracted and reverse transcribed into cDNA as the sequencing template. Method: immunoSEQ multiplex PCR; TCRdb's copy keeps in-frame clones and lacks some. The table has 110,000 to 150,000 clones, 45% to 60% seen once. The germline CDR1 and CDR2 sequences are LNHDA and SQIVND (reference sequence). The CDR3 totals 17 residues. Trimming at V came to 5 bases and at J to 5 bases, leaving 11 bases not matched to a gene. The sample's treatment: oral pan-JAK inhibitor, 5-10 mg twice daily. The sample was CD8+ T cells sorted from blood, taken at week 4, from a patient treated with tofacitinib. The rearrangement links TRBV19 to TRBJ2-5, with 13 positions matching TRBD2. This clonotype was sampled from a human donor with alopecia areata. The CDR3 sequence is CASSPGLAGADRETQYF. The DNA of the CDR3 is TGTGCCAGTAGTCCTGGACTAGCGGGGGCCGATAGGGAGACCCAGTACTTC.